Sequencing of this TCR beta chain was carried out in a study of beta chain features in type 1 diabetes. Overall study results and limits: TCRB CDR3s from Type 1 diabetes patients were moderately but significantly shorter in all four CD4+ subsets. For type 1 diabetes patients, VDJ junctions showed fewer insertions and more deletions.

Concerning this clone: The antigen remains undetermined.

Sequencing targeted expressed TCRB transcripts, as all isolated RNA had been reverse transcribed. Naive, central memory and regulatory T cell samples produced a mean of about 3.5 million reads. Assay: immunoSEQ multiplex PCR; the TCRdb copy retains only in-frame clones and omits some. Here the sample spans 550,000 to 850,000 clones, roughly 13% being singletons. The germline V gene encodes CDR1 LNHDA and CDR2 SQIVND (reference sequence). Unmatched junction bases numbered 5, after V lost 4 bases and J lost 3 bases. This CDR3 has 14 amino acids. Using CD45RO/CCR7/CD25/CD127/CD95/CD27, CD4+ naive, central memory, regulatory and stem cell-like memory cells were sorted.

This receptor was obtained from a man aged 18 to 35 with type 1 diabetes. Source material: naive CD4+ T cells from blood. The chain is built from TRBV19 and TRBJ1-1; 7 bases match TRBD1. The CDR3 spells CASSTTGVYTEAFF. The CDR3 DNA sequence: TGTGCCAGTAGTACTACAGGGGTGTACACTGAAGCTTTCTTT.